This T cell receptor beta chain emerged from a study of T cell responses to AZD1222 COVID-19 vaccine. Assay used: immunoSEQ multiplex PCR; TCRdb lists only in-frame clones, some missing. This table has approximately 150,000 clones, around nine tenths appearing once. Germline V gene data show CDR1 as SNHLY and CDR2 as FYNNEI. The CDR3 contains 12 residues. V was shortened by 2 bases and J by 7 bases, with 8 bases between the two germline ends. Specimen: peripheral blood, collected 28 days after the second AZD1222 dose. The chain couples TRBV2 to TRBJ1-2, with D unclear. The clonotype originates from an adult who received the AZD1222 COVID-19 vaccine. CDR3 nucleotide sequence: TGTGCCAGCAGTGAATCGCCGGGTGGCTACACCTTC. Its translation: CASSESPGGYTF.